Shown below are 32 T cell receptor beta chains from a single sample sequenced in a study of cytomegalovirus exposure and HLA in healthy donors. The PCR employed 60 Vbeta primers together with 13 Jbeta primers. Some clones are missing from TCRdb's copy, which holds only in-frame ones; the method was immunoSEQ multiplex PCR. This sample has 200,000 or so clones, with roughly nine tenths found just once. Source material: PBMCs. The receptor source for this set is a girl in the first two years of life in good health and CMV-seronegative.

The chain uses TRBV29-1 and TRBJ2-1; 14 bases fit TRBD2. The CDR3 runs 13 residues. Trimming cost V 7 bases and J 12 bases; bases outside gene matches: 8. Germline CDR1 SQVTM, CDR2 ANQGSEA. The CDR3 loop reads CSGGTSGRSPQFF. CDR3 sequence (DNA): TGCAGCGGGGGGACTAGCGGGAGAAGTCCGCAGTTCTTC.

This sequence joins TRBV15 and TRBJ1-1; D call uncertain. CDR1 and CDR2 (germline): LNHNV, YYDKDF (reference sequence). There are 15 residues in the CDR3. Deletions cut 0 bases from V and 2 bases from J, with 10 bases between. CDR3 nucleotide sequence: TGTGCCACCAGCAGAGAGGGCAGCTCAAACACTGAAGCTTTCTTT. Its protein is CATSREGSSNTEAFF. The entire variable domain, with the rest obtained from reference TRBV15 and TRBJ1-1, is as follows: DAMVIQNPRYQVTQFGKPVTLSCSQTLNHNVMYWYQQKSSQAPKLLFHYYDKDFNNEADTPDNFQSRRPNTSFCFLDIRSPGLGDTAMYLCATSREGSSNTEAFFGQGTRLTVV.

The chain couples TRBV4-1 to TRBJ2-7; the match to TRBD2 covers 7 bases. The CDR3 is 16 amino acids. V dropped 2 bases and J dropped 3; count of bases not matched to a gene: 10. The V gene's germline CDR1 is MGHRA and CDR2 YSYEKL. The CDR3 region is CASSQSPRTRNYEQYF. The CDR3 region has the DNA TGCGCCAGCAGCCAAAGCCCGAGGACTAGAAACTACGAGCAGTACTTC.

V usage is TRBV5-4 and J usage is TRBJ2-1; the match to TRBD2 covers 11 bases. CDR1 and CDR2 (germline): SGHNT, YYREEE (reference sequence). The CDR3 sequence is 16 residues long. Trimming removed 4 bases from V and 0 bases from J; junction bases left unmatched: 3. CDR3 coding DNA: TGTGCCAGCAGCAGACTAGCGGGAAGCTCCTACAATGAGCAGTTCTTC. It translates to CASSRLAGSSYNEQFF. The variable domain in full, completed from reference TRBV5-4 and TRBJ2-1, reads ETGVTQSPTHLIKTRGQQVTLRCSSQSGHNTVSWYQQALGQGPQFIFQYYREEENGRGNFPPRFSGLQFPNYSSELNVNALELDDSALYLCASSRLAGSSYNEQFFGPGTRLTVL.

The chain joins TRBV5-1 to TRBJ1-5, with 7 bases fitting TRBD1. Germline V gene lookup returns CDR1 SGHRS and CDR2 YFSETQ. With 4 bases clipped from V and 7 bases from J, the junction kept 5 bases outside the gene matches. The CDR3 is made up of 13 amino acids. The CDR3 loop reads CASSPTGSQPQHF. In DNA form, the CDR3 reads TGCGCCAGCAGCCCGACAGGGTCGCAGCCCCAGCATTTT.

V and J are TRBV27 and TRBJ1-2; a possible D gene is TRBD1 (6 bases). Germline V gene sequence: CDR1 MNHEY, CDR2 SMNVEV (reference sequence). The V and J ends lost 6 bases and 2 bases respectively, with 10 bases between them. The CDR3 spans 13 residues. The CDR3 region has the DNA TGTGCCAGCAGACCGGACAGAAACTATGGCTACACCTTC. This sequence encodes CASRPDRNYGYTF.

This chain connects TRBV6-1 to TRBJ2-5, with D possibly TRBD2 on 6 matching bases. CDR1 and CDR2 (germline): MNHNS, SASEGT. V lost 4 bases and J 1 base, leaving 10 bases between the germline ends. The CDR3 spans 14 residues. DNA of the CDR3: TGTGCCAGCAGTGGTCGGGGAGGCCAAGAGACCCAGTACTTC. Translation: CASSGRGGQETQYF.

The rearrangement uses TRBV30 and TRBJ2-1; perhaps TRBD2 as D (5 bases). Per germline, CDR1 GTSNPN and CDR2 SVGIG (reference sequence). The CDR3 consists of 16 residues. Trimming pared 4 bases from V and 7 bases from J, leaving 23 bases between. The CDR3 spells CAWMIYLDGLTNEQFF. The CDR3 DNA is TGTGCCTGGATGATCTATCTAGATGGACTTACTAATGAGCAGTTCTTC.

The chain links TRBV30 to TRBJ2-2, with 9 bases lining up with TRBD2. J lost 5 bases, V lost 0 bases, and 10 bases had no gene match. The CDR3 is 17 residues long. Germline V gene sequence: CDR1 GTSNPN, CDR2 SVGIG (reference sequence). The DNA of the CDR3 is TGTGCCTGGAGTGTTCCCAGCGGGGGGCCGTGGACCGGGGAGCTGTTTTTT. Amino acid sequence: CAWSVPSGGPWTGELFF.

The V and J genes are TRBV5-1 and TRBJ2-2; tentatively, D is TRBD2 (5 bases). Germline CDR1 SGHRS, CDR2 YFSETQ. The CDR3 contains 17 residues. V shed 3 bases and J shed 1 base, with 16 bases lying between them. The CDR3 DNA reads TGCGCCAGCAGCTCGGTCGTGACGGGGATGAACACCGGGGAGCTGTTTTTT. As protein: CASSSVVTGMNTGELFF.

The chain recombines TRBV27 with TRBJ1-5; 8 bases map to TRBD1. The CDR3 extends over 14 amino acids. In germline, CDR1 is MNHEY, CDR2 SMNVEV (reference sequence). The ends lost 3 bases at V and 7 bases at J; junction bases unmatched: 5. CDR3 in amino acids: CASSLVQGAQPQHF. As DNA, the CDR3 is TGTGCCAGCAGTTTGGTGCAGGGGGCCCAGCCCCAGCATTTT.

V usage is TRBV2 and J usage is TRBJ2-7; 11 nucleotides agree with TRBD1. CDR3 size: 16 residues. Per germline, CDR1 SNHLY and CDR2 FYNNEI. The V gene end was trimmed by 5 bases and the J gene end by 6 bases; junction bases not matched to a gene: 12. Written as DNA, the CDR3 is TGTGCCAGCAGTAAGGGATCCGGGACAGGGGGGTCCGAGCAGTACTTC. Its translation: CASSKGSGTGGSEQYF.

The chain links TRBV2 to TRBJ2-5; D might be TRBD1 (5 bases). The CDR3 consists of 16 residues. V was clipped by 7 bases and J by 4 bases, with 22 bases between them. Germline CDR1 and CDR2: SNHLY and FYNNEI. CDR3 amino acids: CASTSWTLVRGETQYF. The DNA for the CDR3 is TGTGCCAGCACCTCCTGGACGCTAGTAAGGGGAGAGACCCAGTACTTC.

The V call is TRBV27, the J call TRBJ2-1; D is ambiguous. Germline V gene data show CDR1 as MNHEY and CDR2 as SMNVEV (reference sequence). Trimming left V 2 bases short and J 7 bases short, with 9 bases between. The CDR3 length is 13 residues. Here the CDR3 reads CASSLGQSNEQFF. CDR3 bases: TGTGCCAGCAGTTTAGGCCAGTCAAATGAGCAGTTCTTC.

The chain joins TRBV11-2 to TRBJ1-6; 7 positions match TRBD1. The CDR3 extends over 15 amino acids. J lost 7 bases, V lost 2 bases, and 5 bases had no gene match. Germline loops: CDR1 SGHAT, CDR2 FQNNGV. The CDR3 DNA follows: TGTGCCAGCAGCTTAAGAGGGGGCCCAAATTCACCCCTCCACTTT. Its translation: CASSLRGGPNSPLHF.

This clone occurred a few times. The gene calls are TRBV5-4 and TRBJ2-2, with 15 bases aligning to TRBD2. This CDR3 comprises 17 residues. Germline V CDR1 and CDR2: SGHNT, YYREEE (reference sequence). Losses at the gene ends were 4 bases for V and 2 bases for J; bases not matched to a gene: 3. The CDR3 here is CASSPGLAGGNTGELFF. The CDR3 DNA is TGTGCCAGCAGCCCGGGACTAGCGGGGGGAAACACCGGGGAGCTGTTTTTT.

This rearrangement joins TRBV6-1 to TRBJ1-1; D remains unclear. The V and J ends lost 0 bases and 4 bases respectively, with 6 bases between them. CDR1 and CDR2 from the germline V gene are MNHNS and SASEGT. The CDR3 is 13 amino acids. CDR3 nucleotides: TGTGCCAGCAGTGAAGCCCCCAGCACTGAAGCTTTCTTT. This encodes CASSEAPSTEAFF.

The CDR3 is CASSGRVNNEQFF. Here the CDR3 DNA reads TGTGCCAGCAGTGGCAGGGTTAACAATGAGCAGTTCTTC. J is TRBJ2-1 and V is TRBV9, with TRBD1 as a possible D gene (5 bases). Germline V CDR1 and CDR2: SGDLS, YYNGEE. The CDR3 is 13 residues long. The ends were cut back, 5 bases at V and 5 bases at J, with 11 bases in the middle.

The chain has TRBV6-5 and TRBJ1-5, with TRBD1 matching 10 bases. Germline loops: CDR1 MNHEY, CDR2 SVGAGI. V shed 6 bases and J 7 bases; nucleotides not matched to a gene: 3. There are 13 residues in the CDR3. CDR3 DNA: TGTGCCAGCAGCAAGGGACAGGGGCAGCCCCAGCATTTT. Translation: CASSKGQGQPQHF.

The rearrangement joins TRBV6-5 to TRBJ1-6, with D possibly TRBD1 on 6 matching bases. This CDR3 region has 15 residues. CDR1 MNHEY and CDR2 SVGAGI come from the germline V gene. Trimming removed 5 bases from V and 10 bases from J, with 18 bases in between. The CDR3 nucleotides read TGTGCCAGCAGTACCACAGGGATACAATCCTCACCCCTCCACTTT. This sequence encodes CASSTTGIQSSPLHF.

This chain links TRBV27 with TRBJ2-6; D gene ambiguous. The CDR3 contains 15 residues. Germline loops: CDR1 MNHEY, CDR2 SMNVEV (reference sequence). V was shortened by 8 bases and J by 0 bases, with 11 bases between the two germline ends. The CDR3 DNA reads as TGTGCCAGCTCCTCCGTCGGCTCTGGGGCCAACGTCCTGACTTTC. Encoded protein: CASSSVGSGANVLTF. The whole variable domain, filled in from reference TRBV27 and TRBJ2-6, reads EAQVTQNPRYLITVTGKKLTVTCSQNMNHEYMSWYRQDPGLGLRQIYYSMNVEVTDKGDVPEGYKVSRKEKRNFPLILESPSPNQTSLYFCASSSVGSGANVLTFGAGSRLTVL.

This clone was seen once. This sequence joins TRBV7-2 and TRBJ2-7; 15 bases are shared with TRBD2. The V gene's germline CDR1 is SGHTA and CDR2 FQGNSA. The CDR3 length is 18 residues. V shed 7 bases, J shed 6 bases, and the junction held 16 bases outside the gene matches. The CDR3 bases are TGTGCCAGCAACCGATGGACTAGCGGGAGGGCCGGTCTTGGCGAGCAGTACTTC. Its protein product is CASNRWTSGRAGLGEQYF.

In the case of this clone: At one end, the junction sequence differs from germline, possibly due to a read error. The chain is built from TRBV7-9 and TRBJ1-3; D unresolved. Germline V gene data show CDR1 as SEHNR and CDR2 as FQNEAQ (reference sequence). The CDR3 loop spans 14 amino acids. CDR3 sequence (DNA): TGTTCCAGCAGCTTACACGGGATTGGAAACACCATATATTTT. This codes for CSSSLHGIGNTIYF.

This chain joins TRBV5-6 and TRBJ2-3; 10 nucleotides align to TRBD2. CDR1 SGHDT and CDR2 YYEEEE come from the germline V gene. This CDR3 is 16 amino acids long. The ends lost 3 bases at V and 2 bases at J; junction bases unmatched: 6. Written as DNA, the CDR3 is TGTGCCAGCAGCTCTCTAGCGGGGGCCCCCACAGATACGCAGTATTTT. Translation: CASSSLAGAPTDTQYF.

The V call is TRBV7-3, the J call TRBJ2-3; 9 bases align to TRBD2. V was clipped by 5 bases and J by 11 bases; unmatched bases: 17. This CDR3 is built from 16 residues. Germline assignment: CDR1 SGHTA and CDR2 FQGTGA. The CDR3 here is CASSGGRAGGVEKQYF. In nucleotides, the CDR3 is TGTGCCAGCAGCGGGGGTCGAGCGGGGGGTGTCGAGAAGCAGTATTTT.

The V and J genes are TRBV4-1 and TRBJ1-3; D may be TRBD1 (5 bases). In germline, CDR1 is MGHRA, CDR2 YSYEKL. The CDR3 is 15 residues long. Trimming removed 4 bases from V and 3 bases from J, with 13 bases in between. The CDR3 protein is CASSLEQDLGNTIYF. CDR3 nucleotide sequence: TGCGCCAGCAGCCTTGAACAGGACCTTGGAAACACCATATATTTT.

The CDR3 DNA follows: TGTGCCAGCATCGCAGGTATTGAGACCCAGTACTTC. This gives the protein CASIAGIETQYF. The chain joins TRBV2 to TRBJ2-5; D remains ambiguous. V dropped 7 bases and J dropped 5 bases, with 11 bases sitting between them. CDR1 and CDR2 (germline): SNHLY, FYNNEI. The CDR3 has 12 residues.

The chain employs TRBV2 and TRBJ1-5; D ambiguous. The V and J ends lost 4 bases and 0 bases respectively, with 16 bases between them. This CDR3 spans 17 amino acids. Germline V gene lookup returns CDR1 SNHLY and CDR2 FYNNEI. CDR3 amino acids: CASSARQEEYSNQPQHF. CDR3 bases: TGTGCCAGCAGTGCCCGGCAGGAGGAATATAGCAATCAGCCCCAGCATTTT.

The chain combines TRBV15 with TRBJ2-3, with 7 bases fitting TRBD2. Unmatched junction bases numbered 6, after V lost 9 bases and J lost 0 bases. The CDR3 spans 14 residues. The germline CDR1 and CDR2 sequences are LNHNV and YYDKDF (reference sequence). CDR3 region: CATRAGSSTDTQYF. The CDR3 DNA reads TGTGCCACTCGAGCGGGGTCGAGCACAGATACGCAGTATTTT.

The J gene is TRBJ1-1, the V gene TRBV14, with D possibly TRBD1 on 5 matching bases. Germline V lookup: CDR1 SGHDN, CDR2 FVKESK. The CDR3 contains 12 residues. Between the trimmed V and J ends, which lost 1 base and 10 bases, there was a span of 10 bases. CDR3 nucleotide sequence: TGTGCCAGCAGCCAAGGGGGGGAAGGAGCTTTCTTT. Its protein product is CASSQGGEGAFF.

The chain carries TRBV7-2 and TRBJ1-1; D is ambiguous. The CDR3 totals 15 residues. Trimming left V 4 bases short and J 1 base short, with 13 bases between. Per germline, CDR1 SGHTA and CDR2 FQGNSA. CDR3 nucleotides: TGTGCCAGCAGCTCCACCCGGGAGAGGAACACTGAAGCTTTCTTT. As protein: CASSSTRERNTEAFF.

V gene TRBV9 combines with J gene TRBJ2-3; possible D gene TRBD2, 6 bases. This CDR3 comprises 15 residues. V lost 3 bases and J lost 1, with 12 bases in between. The germline V gene encodes CDR1 SGDLS and CDR2 YYNGEE. This CDR3 reads CASSDGASGTDTQYF. CDR3 DNA sequence: TGTGCCAGCAGCGACGGCGCTAGCGGCACAGATACGCAGTATTTT. Complete variable domain (other parts from reference TRBV9 and TRBJ2-3): DSGVTQTPKHLITATGQRVTLRCSPRSGDLSVYWYQQSLDQGLQFLIQYYNGEERAKGNILERFSAQQFPDLHSELNLSSLELGDSALYFCASSDGASGTDTQYFGPGTRLTVL.